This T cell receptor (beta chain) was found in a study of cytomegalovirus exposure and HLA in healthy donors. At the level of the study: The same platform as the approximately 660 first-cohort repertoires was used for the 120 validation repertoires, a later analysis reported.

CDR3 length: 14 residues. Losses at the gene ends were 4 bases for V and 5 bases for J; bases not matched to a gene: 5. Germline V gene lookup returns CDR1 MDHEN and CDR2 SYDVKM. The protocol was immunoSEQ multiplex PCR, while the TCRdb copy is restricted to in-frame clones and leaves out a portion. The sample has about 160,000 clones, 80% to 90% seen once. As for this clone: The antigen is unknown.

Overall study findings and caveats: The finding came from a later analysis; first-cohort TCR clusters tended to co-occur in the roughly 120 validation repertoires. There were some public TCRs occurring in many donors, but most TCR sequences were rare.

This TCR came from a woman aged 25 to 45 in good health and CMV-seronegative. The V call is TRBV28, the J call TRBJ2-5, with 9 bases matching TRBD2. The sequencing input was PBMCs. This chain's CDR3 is CASSSSGMAETQYF. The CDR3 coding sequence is TGTGCCAGCAGTTCTAGCGGGATGGCGGAGACCCAGTACTTC.